These 5 T cell receptor beta chains came from one sample sequenced in a study of blood T cell repertoires in COVID-19. Sequencing used immunoSEQ multiplex PCR; TCRdb keeps in-frame clones, though not all of them. The table lists approximately 260,000 clones, 80% to 85% of them singletons. Input material: PBMCs or T cells enriched from blood (not recorded which). The receptors originated from a man over 45 who had recovered from COVID-19.

This clone came up a few times. The rearrangement links TRBV5-1 to TRBJ2-5; possible D gene TRBD1, 6 bases. The CDR3 has 16 amino acids. Germline-derived CDR1 and CDR2 are SGHRS and YFSETQ. V dropped 1 base and J dropped 4 bases, with 17 bases sitting between them. The CDR3 is CASSLWQGREGETQYF. The CDR3 DNA is TGCGCCAGCAGCTTGTGGCAGGGGCGCGAAGGAGAGACCCAGTACTTC.

This clone has just a few counts. The V call is TRBV21-1, the J call TRBJ1-5; the table's D call of TRBD1 was not tested on the DNA. TRBV21-1 constitutes a pseudogene. The CDR3 runs to 14 residues. CDR3 amino acids: CASRKAAGRQPQHF. The CDR3 DNA sequence: TGTGCCAGCAGAAAAGCCGCAGGGCGGCAGCCCCAGCATTTT.

The chain is built from TRBV7-9 and TRBJ2-7; 9 bases align to TRBD1. With 0 bases clipped from V and 3 bases from J, the junction kept 3 bases outside the gene matches. Per the germline V gene, CDR1 is SEHNR and CDR2 is FQNEAQ (reference sequence). The CDR3 has 15 amino acids. The CDR3 loop is CASSLAQDRGYEQYF. The CDR3 DNA reads as TGTGCCAGCAGCTTAGCTCAGGACAGGGGCTACGAGCAGTACTTC.

This chain links TRBV12-3 or TRBV12-4 with TRBJ1-2; D unclear. The CDR3 sequence is 13 residues long. Trimming left V 6 bases short and J 7 bases short, with 15 bases between. CDR3 protein: CASSSPGRRGYTF. Here the CDR3 DNA reads TGTGCCAGCAGCAGCCCCGGGAGACGTGGCTACACCTTC.

V usage is TRBV5-4 and J usage is TRBJ1-1; 7 bases map to TRBD1. With V trimmed by 3 bases and J by 7 bases, 12 bases remained unmatched. Germline lookup yields CDR1 SGHNT and CDR2 YYREEE (reference sequence). The CDR3 loop spans 15 amino acids. The CDR3 DNA is TGTGCCAGCAGCTCGCCCGGGACAGCTCAAAATGAAGCTTTCTTT. Protein product: CASSSPGTAQNEAFF.